The 28 T cell receptor beta chains below come from one sample, sequenced in a study of shared clonotypes between healthy human individuals. The method was immunoSEQ multiplex PCR; TCRdb's version includes in-frame clones alone and lacks a portion of them. Of about 2,200,000 clones listed, more than 85% are singletons. CD45RO-negative, CCR7-selected cells formed the naive CD8 fraction, which excluded terminally differentiated effector memory CD45RA+ cells. What was sequenced was naive CD8+ T cells from PBMCs. These TCRs come from a man younger than 35 in good health. Some clones in this sample may be carry-over from other donors' samples.

The chain is built from TRBV4-3 and TRBJ2-7, with TRBD2 as a possible D gene (6 bases). The ends were cut back, 0 bases at V and 3 bases at J, with 18 bases in the middle. The CDR3 covers 17 residues. The germline gives CDR1 LGHNA, CDR2 YSLEER. The CDR3 DNA follows: TGCGCCAGCAGCCAAGATCTGGCGGGGACGACCCTCTACGAGCAGTACTTC. Amino acids: CASSQDLAGTTLYEQYF.

The V and J genes are TRBV10-3 and TRBJ2-1; 9 positions agree with TRBD2. The CDR3 is 16 amino acids. V shed 7 bases and J 5 bases; nucleotides not matched to a gene: 12. Germline-derived CDR1 and CDR2 are ENHRY and SYGVKD. As DNA, the CDR3 is TGTGCCATCACTACAGGGCTAGCGGGGCGACACAATGAGCAGTTCTTC. It translates to CAITTGLAGRHNEQFF.

J is TRBJ2-5 and V is TRBV28; TRBD2 aligns across 9 bases. V shed 5 bases, J shed 5 bases, and the junction held 12 bases outside the gene matches. Germline V gene sequence: CDR1 MDHEN, CDR2 SYDVKM. CDR3 size: 16 residues. The CDR3 nucleotides read TGTGCCAGCAGTCCCGGCGGGAGGGCCGGCATGGAGACCCAGTACTTC. Encoded protein: CASSPGGRAGMETQYF.

V and J are TRBV6-1 and TRBJ2-5, with 12 bases that match TRBD2. The trim removed 3 bases at V and 4 bases at J, leaving 9 bases unmatched. Per germline, CDR1 MNHNS and CDR2 SASEGT. There are 17 residues in the CDR3. The CDR3 sequence is CASSDPGGLAGSETQYF. DNA for the CDR3: TGTGCCAGCAGTGACCCCGGGGGACTAGCGGGTTCAGAGACCCAGTACTTC.

This chain links TRBV28 with TRBJ1-2; 7 nucleotides line up with TRBD1. The CDR3 loop spans 14 amino acids. With V trimmed by 7 bases and J by 5 bases, 10 bases remained unmatched. Germline V gene sequence: CDR1 MDHEN, CDR2 SYDVKM. CDR3 loop: CASTQIRDSYGYTF. The CDR3, as DNA: TGTGCCAGCACCCAAATCCGGGACAGTTATGGCTACACCTTC.

A note on this clone: At one of its ends the junction is not consistent with the germline gene, which may arise from a read error. The same CDR3 arises from other DNA sequences in this sample as well. The chain carries TRBV19 and TRBJ1-1, with D unclear. The CDR3 runs 12 residues. Germline-derived CDR1 and CDR2 are LNHDA and SQIVND (reference sequence). The DNA of the CDR3 is TGTGCCAGTAGCATAGGACCGAACGAAGCTTTCTTT. The encoded protein is CASSIGPNEAFF.

The genes are TRBV5-1 and TRBJ2-7, with 7 bases lining up with TRBD1. The CDR3 is made up of 15 amino acids. Germline CDR1 is SGHRS and CDR2 is YFSETQ. Germline trimming cut 1 base from V and 3 bases from J; bases unmatched to any gene: 7. The CDR3 nucleotides are TGCGCCAGCAGCTTGACCGACAGGGTTAGCTACGAGCAGTACTTC. It specifies CASSLTDRVSYEQYF.

The chain recombines TRBV28 with TRBJ2-7; 9 nucleotides align to TRBD1. There are 15 residues in the CDR3. Germline loops: CDR1 MDHEN, CDR2 SYDVKM. With 6 bases clipped from V and 3 bases from J, the junction kept 9 bases outside the gene matches. CDR3 loop: CASRFNPGQGYEQYF. The CDR3 bases are TGTGCCAGCAGGTTTAACCCGGGACAGGGCTACGAGCAGTACTTC. Full variable domain (remainder filled in from reference TRBV28 and TRBJ2-7): DVKVTQSSRYLVKRTGEKVFLECVQDMDHENMFWYRQDPGLGLRLIYFSYDVKMKEKGDIPEGYSVSREKKERFSLILESASTNQTSMYLCASRFNPGQGYEQYFGPGTRLTVT.

This chain links TRBV18 with TRBJ1-4, with 7 bases matching TRBD1. The CDR3 runs 17 residues. Trimming removed 0 bases from V and 1 base from J; junction bases left unmatched: 5. Germline CDR1 and CDR2: KGHSH and LQKENI. The CDR3 nucleotides read TGTGCCAGCTCACCACCGACAGGGATGAGAACTAATGAAAAACTGTTTTTT. Its protein product is CASSPPTGMRTNEKLFF.

This sequence joins TRBV27 and TRBJ2-1, with D possibly TRBD2 on 5 matching bases. Per the germline V gene, CDR1 is MNHEY and CDR2 is SMNVEV (reference sequence). V was trimmed by 1 base and J by 2 bases, leaving 9 bases between them. CDR3 length: 15 amino acids. CDR3 nucleotide sequence: TGTGCCAGCAGTTTATTCTCCGGGACCTACAATGAGCAGTTCTTC. Residues: CASSLFSGTYNEQFF.

The chain couples TRBV12-5 to TRBJ2-7; D gene ambiguous. Germline CDR1 and CDR2: LGHNT and FRNRAP. The V gene lost 3 bases and the J gene lost 6 bases, with 9 bases spanning the gap. This CDR3 has 12 amino acids. The CDR3 DNA reads as TGTGCTAGTGGTTTCGACCTCGGCGAGCAGTACTTC. Its protein product is CASGFDLGEQYF.

The chain recombines TRBV4-2 with TRBJ1-1; 8 bases are shared with TRBD1. The CDR3 is 16 residues long. Germline CDR1 is LGHNA and CDR2 is YNFKEQ. J lost 8 bases, V lost 2 bases, and 13 bases had no gene match. The CDR3 nucleotides are TGTGCCAGCAGCCAAACCCCCCCGGACAGGGACTGGGAAGCTTTCTTT. Translation gives CASSQTPPDRDWEAFF.

This clone came up once. This chain links TRBV10-3 with TRBJ2-7; D is undetermined. Germline CDR1 and CDR2: ENHRY and SYGVKD. The V end lost 2 bases, the J end lost 2 bases, and 7 bases lay between the germline ends. The CDR3 totals 13 residues. The chain's CDR3 is CAISEAYPYEQYF. The DNA for the CDR3 is TGTGCCATCAGTGAGGCCTACCCCTACGAGCAGTACTTC.

The rearrangement joins TRBV7-6 to TRBJ2-7; possibly TRBD2 for D (5 bases). The germline V gene encodes CDR1 SGHVS and CDR2 FNYEAQ. Trimming left V 5 bases short and J 2 bases short, with 19 bases between. This CDR3 region has 16 residues. The chain's CDR3 is CASSLRADTSTYEQYF. CDR3 DNA: TGTGCCAGCAGCCTGAGGGCCGACACCTCCACCTACGAGCAGTACTTC.

The V call is TRBV28, the J call TRBJ1-2, with D possibly matching TRBD1 (5 bases). Germline V lookup: CDR1 MDHEN, CDR2 SYDVKM. V lost 3 bases to trimming and J lost 4 bases, with 12 bases between them. CDR3 size: 14 residues. The CDR3 DNA sequence: TGTGCCAGCAGTTTTCTAGGACATCGCTATGGCTACACCTTC. This encodes CASSFLGHRYGYTF.

The gene calls are TRBV4-1 and TRBJ2-7; no definite D call. Trimming left V 1 base short and J 7 bases short, with 20 bases between. Germline values: CDR1 MGHRA, CDR2 YSYEKL. CDR3 length equals 16 residues. This chain's CDR3 is CASSQVRGSLTGEQYF. CDR3 sequence (DNA): TGCGCCAGCAGCCAAGTTCGCGGAAGTCTGACGGGTGAGCAGTACTTC.

This clone showed up just once. The same CDR3 arises from other DNA sequences in this sample as well. The rearrangement joins TRBV7-9 to TRBJ1-1; D gene uncertain. The CDR3 has 10 residues. CDR1 is SEHNR and CDR2 is FQNEAQ in the germline V gene (reference sequence). Trimming took off 2 bases at V and 8 bases at J, with 3 bases between the two ends. The CDR3 sequence: CASSLLEAFF. As DNA, the CDR3 is TGTGCCAGCAGCTTACTCGAAGCTTTCTTT.

This chain joins TRBV9 and TRBJ2-3; 7 bases match TRBD2. Germline lookup yields CDR1 SGDLS and CDR2 YYNGEE. The CDR3 totals 17 residues. After removal of 0 bases from V and 2 bases from J, the junction contained 9 bases not matched to a gene. CDR3 residues: CASSVALASGPTDTQYF. The CDR3 bases are TGTGCCAGCAGCGTAGCTCTAGCTAGCGGCCCCACAGATACGCAGTATTTT.

This chain links TRBV27 with TRBJ2-1, with TRBD2 identical over 7 bases. The CDR3 has 15 residues. Germline trimming cut 6 bases from V and 0 bases from J; bases unmatched to any gene: 5. CDR1 and CDR2 from the germline V gene are MNHEY and SMNVEV (reference sequence). The CDR3 bases are TGTGCCAGCAGGGGTGGGAGGGCCTCCTACAATGAGCAGTTCTTC. This translates into CASRGGRASYNEQFF.

The chain employs TRBV2 and TRBJ1-2; 7 nucleotides agree with TRBD1. V lost 7 bases, J lost 4 bases, and 9 bases stayed unmatched. Per the germline V gene, CDR1 is SNHLY and CDR2 is FYNNEI. The CDR3 loop spans 14 amino acids. The CDR3 here is CASTGGGGGYGYTF. DNA for the CDR3: TGTGCCAGCACCGGCGGAGGGGGCGGCTATGGCTACACCTTC.

J is TRBJ2-3 and V is TRBV9; TRBD1 matches at 9 bases. CDR3 size: 16 residues. Trimming removed 4 bases from V and 3 bases from J; junction bases left unmatched: 9. The V gene's germline CDR1 is SGDLS and CDR2 YYNGEE. This CDR3 is CASSLRTGDGTDTQYF. The CDR3 DNA reads as TGTGCCAGCAGCCTTAGGACAGGGGATGGGACAGATACGCAGTATTTT.

The rearrangement joins TRBV9 to TRBJ2-4; 12 bases line up with TRBD2. In germline, CDR1 is SGDLS, CDR2 YYNGEE. There are 16 residues in the CDR3. The junction had 3 bases not matched to a gene; V was cut back by 3 bases and J by 2 bases. CDR3 in amino acids: CASSAGLAGTKNIQYF. The CDR3 DNA sequence: TGTGCCAGCAGCGCCGGACTAGCGGGAACCAAAAACATTCAGTACTTC.

The chain couples TRBV4-2 to TRBJ2-7, with TRBD2 matching over 9 bases. With 0 bases clipped from V and 6 bases from J, the junction kept 6 bases outside the gene matches. Germline loops: CDR1 LGHNA, CDR2 YNFKEQ. The CDR3 loop spans 15 amino acids. This chain's CDR3 is CASSQDPAGGVEQYF. The CDR3 DNA sequence: TGTGCCAGCAGCCAAGATCCAGCGGGAGGAGTCGAGCAGTACTTC.

The V gene is TRBV15, the J gene TRBJ2-7, with D maybe TRBD1 (6 bases). From germline, CDR1 is LNHNV and CDR2 YYDKDF (reference sequence). Trimming pared 4 bases from V and 4 bases from J, leaving 14 bases between. This CDR3 is 14 amino acids long. For the CDR3, the DNA is TGTGCCACCAGCACCAGACAGGTACCATACGAGCAGTACTTC. This sequence encodes CATSTRQVPYEQYF.

The sample holds one count of this clone. The gene calls are TRBV29-1 and TRBJ2-3, with D perhaps given as TRBD1 or TRBD2 (7 bases each). The CDR3 consists of 16 residues. Germline-derived CDR1 and CDR2 are SQVTM and ANQGSEA. Deletions cut 8 bases from V and 2 bases from J, with 23 bases between. Written as DNA, the CDR3 is TGCAGCACCAGGGGGGGACACGGGGGCTTCACAGATACGCAGTATTTT. Amino acids: CSTRGGHGGFTDTQYF.

This clone was recorded once. The rearrangement links TRBV28 to TRBJ2-1; 11 positions agree with TRBD2. The CDR3 length is 16 residues. The germline V gene has CDR1 MDHEN and CDR2 SYDVKM. V gave up 4 bases and J gave up 3 bases; unmatched junction bases: 5. In DNA, the CDR3 is TGTGCCAGCAGTTCGTGGACTAGCGGGTACTACAATGAGCAGTTCTTC. Its translation is CASSSWTSGYYNEQFF.

The chain combines TRBV27 with TRBJ2-7; 9 positions match TRBD1. The CDR3 has 15 residues. J gave up 5 bases and V 7 bases, and 12 bases lay outside the gene matches. Germline V gene data show CDR1 as MNHEY and CDR2 as SMNVEV (reference sequence). CDR3 in DNA: TGTGCCAGCATTCCCTCCCTGGGACAGGGCCACGAGCAGTACTTC. It is translated as CASIPSLGQGHEQYF.

This chain joins TRBV19 and TRBJ1-3, with no clear D. CDR3 length: 14 amino acids. Germline CDR1 and CDR2: LNHDA and SQIVND (reference sequence). V was clipped by 5 bases and J by 4 bases, with 12 bases between them. The CDR3 DNA reads as TGTGCCAGTAGTTGGGCAATCTACGGAAACACCATATATTTT. It codes for CASSWAIYGNTIYF.